The 12 T cell receptor beta chains below all came from one sample that was sequenced in a study of T cells in Graves' hyperthyroidism and ophthalmopathy. TCR beta CDR3 region amplification was performed from RNA transcripts. Researchers ran a first-round RT-PCR on the TCR CDR3 using the HTBI primer set. From the multiplex PCR reads, TCRdb called clonotypes with MiXCR, one entry per CDR3 protein. Counted here are some 550,000 distinct CDR3 sequences, roughly 20% occurring once; the ten biggest clones make up about 25%. Sample: blood. These receptors originate from a man aged 18 to 35 with Graves' hyperthyroidism.

The rearrangement links TRBV24-1 to TRBJ2-2, with no clear D. Germline CDR1 is KGHDR and CDR2 is SFDVKD. The CDR3 consists of 14 residues. Trimming shortened V by 0 bases and J by 6 bases, and 7 bases separated the two germline ends. In nucleotides, the CDR3 is TGTGCCACCAGTGATTTGACCGGTTCCGGGGAGCTGTTTTTT. This gives the protein CATSDLTGSGELFF.

This clonotype was seen repeatedly, ten times or more. The CDR3 bases are TGTGCCAGCAGCTTAGGTATCGATAAGCAGTACTTC. It encodes CASSLGIDKQYF. The chain combines TRBV7-9 with TRBJ2-7; D is unclear. V was clipped by 1 base and J by 8 bases, with 9 bases between them. The germline gives CDR1 SEHNR, CDR2 FQNEAQ (reference sequence). CDR3 length equals 12 residues. Together with reference TRBV7-9 and TRBJ2-7, the CDR3 gives the full variable domain: DTGVSQNPRHKITKRGQNVTFRCDPISEHNRLYWYRQTLGQGPEFLTYFQNEAQLEKSRLLSDRFSAERPKGSFSTLEIQRTEQGDSAMYLCASSLGIDKQYFGPGTRLTVT.

Many counts were recorded for this clonotype. This sequence joins TRBV9 and TRBJ1-3; TRBD1 aligns across 7 bases. The CDR3 sequence is 15 residues long. Per germline, CDR1 SGDLS and CDR2 YYNGEE. V lost 4 bases to trimming and J lost 2 bases; unmatched junction nucleotides: 6. Here the CDR3 DNA reads TGTGCCAGCAGCTTCACAGGGGACCCTGGAAACACCATATATTTT. Protein product: CASSFTGDPGNTIYF.

This chain links TRBV11-2 with TRBJ1-2, with TRBD1 matching 9 bases. The CDR3 extends over 14 amino acids. CDR1 and CDR2 (germline): SGHAT, FQNNGV. Trimming removed 5 bases from V and 4 bases from J; junction bases left unmatched: 5. The CDR3 DNA sequence: TGTGCCAGCAGCCCCGGGACAGGGATCTATGGCTACACCTTC. Its translation: CASSPGTGIYGYTF.

At least ten counts were recorded for this clonotype. The gene calls are TRBV12-3 or TRBV12-4 and TRBJ2-7, with a weak D call TRBD1 (6 bases). CDR3 length equals 15 residues. V gave up 5 bases and J gave up 7 bases, with 21 bases separating them. CDR3 region: CASSTSDRPSGEQYF. The CDR3 region has the DNA TGTGCCAGCAGTACCTCCGACAGGCCCTCGGGGGAGCAGTACTTC.

This clonotype was counted at least ten times. The V and J genes are TRBV30 and TRBJ2-5; possibly TRBD1 or TRBD2 for D (6 bases each). The CDR3 is made up of 13 amino acids. Trimming took 0 bases from V and 9 from J, leaving 14 bases between them. Germline V gene data show CDR1 as GTSNPN and CDR2 as SVGIG (reference sequence). CDR3 DNA sequence: TGTGCCTGGAGTGTATCGGGGGCTGGGGCCCAGTACTTC. Encoded protein: CAWSVSGAGAQYF.

This clonotype appeared a few times. The V call is TRBV2, the J call TRBJ2-5, with 7 bases aligning to TRBD2. Losses at the gene ends were 6 bases for V and 5 bases for J; bases not matched to a gene: 6. CDR1 is SNHLY, CDR2 FYNNEI, per germline. The CDR3 sequence is 13 residues long. The CDR3 spells CASSVTSVETQYF. CDR3 nucleotides: TGTGCCAGCAGCGTTACTAGCGTCGAGACCCAGTACTTC. Combining the CDR3 with reference TRBV2 and TRBJ2-5 gives the whole variable domain EPEVTQTPSHQVTQMGQEVILRCVPISNHLYFYWYRQILGQKVEFLVSFYNNEISEKSEIFDDQFSVERPDGSNFTLKIRSTKLEDSAMYFCASSVTSVETQYFGPGTRLLVL.

This clonotype was recorded at least ten times. No DNA is shown, since the ends of the CDR3 on it are uncertain; the CDR3 is the one TCRdb lists. V gene TRBV6-2 or TRBV6-3 combines with J gene TRBJ2-7; the table's D call of TRBD1 was not tested on the DNA. The CDR3 sequence runs 18 residues, both termini included. In germline, CDR1 is MNHEY, CDR2 SVGEGT. CDR3 protein: CASSSSPPLEGSSSGQYF.

This clonotype was seen a handful of times. V is TRBV4-1 and J is TRBJ1-1; TRBD1 matches 7 bases. In germline, CDR1 is MGHRA, CDR2 YSYEKL. The CDR3 consists of 12 residues. J gave up 8 bases and V 3 bases, and 3 bases lay outside the gene matches. CDR3 sequence: CASSHHRGEAFF. In DNA form, the CDR3 reads TGCGCCAGCAGCCATCACAGGGGAGAAGCTTTCTTT.

The rearrangement links TRBV28 to TRBJ2-7, with a weak D call TRBD1 (5 bases). Germline CDR1 and CDR2: MDHEN and SYDVKM. The CDR3 sequence is 14 residues long. V gave up 5 bases and J gave up 0 bases, with 11 bases separating them. The DNA of the CDR3 is TGTGCCAGCAGTCCTAAGACAGCCTCCTACGAGCAGTACTTC. Protein product: CASSPKTASYEQYF.

DNA of the CDR3: TGTGCCAGCAGTGAATCACAGGTACCCTACGAGCAGTACTTC. Its translation: CASSESQVPYEQYF. The V and J genes are TRBV2 and TRBJ2-7; D is possibly TRBD1 (5 bases). V was shortened by 2 bases and J by 2 bases, with 10 bases between the two germline ends. The CDR3 extends over 14 amino acids. Germline loops: CDR1 SNHLY, CDR2 FYNNEI.

At least ten counts were recorded for this clonotype. The chain combines TRBV2 with TRBJ1-1; D unresolved. V was clipped by 8 bases and J by 0 bases, with 10 bases between them. Germline lookup yields CDR1 SNHLY and CDR2 FYNNEI. The length of the CDR3 is 13 residues. CDR3 protein: CASGTKLNTEAFF. CDR3 nucleotides: TGTGCCAGCGGAACCAAACTGAACACTGAAGCTTTCTTT.